These 24 T cell receptor beta chains were sequenced from one sample in a study of cytomegalovirus exposure and HLA in healthy donors. In the PCR, 60 Vbeta and 13 Jbeta primers were used. Data came from immunoSEQ multiplex PCR; TCRdb stores just in-frame clones and leaves some out. The sample yields under 130,000 clones, nearly 15% seen once. The sample was PBMCs. These receptor sequences come from a female donor in good health and CMV-seronegative.

This clone showed up just a few times. The J gene is TRBJ1-1, the V gene TRBV7-2, with D possibly matching TRBD1 (5 bases). The CDR3 has 18 residues. V was cut by 2 bases and J by 0 bases, with 19 bases left in between. Germline assignment: CDR1 SGHTA and CDR2 FQGNSA. The CDR3 sequence is CASSLTPWQGHMNTEAFF. The CDR3 DNA reads as TGTGCCAGCAGCTTAACCCCGTGGCAGGGCCATATGAACACTGAAGCTTTCTTT.

The rearrangement links TRBV9 to TRBJ2-3, with TRBD1 matching 8 bases. The CDR3 is 17 amino acids. With V trimmed by 0 bases and J by 4 bases, 10 bases remained unmatched. The germline V gene encodes CDR1 SGDLS and CDR2 YYNGEE. Here the CDR3 DNA reads TGTGCCAGCAGCGTAGCTGGTGACAGGGGCATTGCAGATACGCAGTATTTT. Amino acids: CASSVAGDRGIADTQYF.

The chain carries TRBV28 and TRBJ2-7, with 7 bases fitting TRBD2. This CDR3 region has 14 residues. V trimming: 5 bases; J trimming: 4 bases; junction bases outside the gene matches: 8. Germline lookup yields CDR1 MDHEN and CDR2 SYDVKM. CDR3 DNA sequence: TGTGCCAGCAGTGTGACTAGCTCAGCGTACGAGCAGTACTTC. Protein sequence: CASSVTSSAYEQYF.

The chain uses TRBV7-2 and TRBJ2-1; TRBD2 matches 14 bases. Germline loops: CDR1 SGHTA, CDR2 FQGNSA. V shed 5 bases, J shed 0 bases, and the junction held 3 bases outside the gene matches. The CDR3 has 17 residues. The CDR3 loop reads CASSPGLAGGSYNEQFF. The CDR3 DNA sequence: TGTGCCAGCAGCCCAGGACTAGCGGGAGGCTCCTACAATGAGCAGTTCTTC.

This clone has only a few counts. V and J are TRBV5-1 and TRBJ1-5; D not resolved. The germline V gene has CDR1 SGHRS and CDR2 YFSETQ. CDR3 length: 16 residues. Trimming pared 0 bases from V and 2 bases from J, leaving 12 bases between. The CDR3 DNA reads TGCGCCAGCAGCTTGGAGTCCCCACGGGGCAATCAGCCCCAGCATTTT. Protein product: CASSLESPRGNQPQHF.

The rearrangement uses TRBV15 and TRBJ1-2, with TRBD1 identical over 8 bases. The CDR3 sequence is 17 residues long. Germline V gives CDR1 LNHNV, CDR2 YYDKDF (reference sequence). V shed 1 base and J 6 bases; nucleotides not matched to a gene: 13. The CDR3 DNA is TGTGCCACCAGCAGAGTTAGGCCAGGACAGGGAGTTGATGGCTACACCTTC. This encodes CATSRVRPGQGVDGYTF. The complete variable domain, with remaining parts taken from reference TRBV15 and TRBJ1-2, reads DAMVIQNPRYQVTQFGKPVTLSCSQTLNHNVMYWYQQKSSQAPKLLFHYYDKDFNNEADTPDNFQSRRPNTSFCFLDIRSPGLGDTAMYLCATSRVRPGQGVDGYTFGSGTRLTVV.

The chain joins TRBV29-1 to TRBJ2-5, with D perhaps TRBD1 (5 bases). The J call is uncertain, as TRBJ2-7 better fits the DNA end. Germline CDR1 SQVTM, CDR2 ANQGSEA. The CDR3 extends over 13 amino acids. CDR3 sequence reads: CSVGGEGAYEQYF. CDR3 DNA sequence: TGCAGCGTTGGGGGTGAAGGGGCGTACGAGCAGTACTTC.

This clone was picked up a small number of times. V usage is TRBV29-1 and J usage is TRBJ2-2, with TRBD1 matching over 7 bases. Germline V CDR1 and CDR2: SQVTM, ANQGSEA. V lost 4 bases to trimming and J lost 3 bases; unmatched junction nucleotides: 2. This CDR3 region has 13 residues. The CDR3 loop is CSVGQGHTGELFF. Here the CDR3 DNA reads TGCAGCGTTGGACAGGGACACACCGGGGAGCTGTTTTTT.

The chain's CDR3 is CASSFGRRGYGYTF. The CDR3 nucleotides read TGTGCCAGCAGCTTCGGCCGCCGGGGGTATGGCTACACCTTC. The V gene is TRBV5-6, the J gene TRBJ1-2; possibly TRBD1 for D (5 bases). CDR1 SGHDT and CDR2 YYEEEE come from the germline V gene. This CDR3 is 14 amino acids long. Trimming took off 2 bases at V and 5 bases at J, with 13 bases between the two ends.

This chain joins TRBV12-5 and TRBJ1-6; TRBD1 matches at 7 bases. Germline-derived CDR1 and CDR2 are LGHNT and FRNRAP. With 11 bases clipped from V and 7 bases from J, the junction kept 5 bases outside the gene matches. The CDR3 runs to 12 residues. The CDR3 is CASQGRNSPLHF. The CDR3 bases are TGTGCTTCACAGGGGCGGAATTCACCCCTCCACTTT. Full variable domain (remainder filled in from reference TRBV12-5 and TRBJ1-6): DARVTQTPRHKVTEMGQEVTMRCQPILGHNTVFWYRQTMMQGLELLAYFRNRAPLDDSGMPKDRFSAEMPDATLATLKIQPSEPRDSAVYFCASQGRNSPLHFGNGTRLTVT.

The chain employs TRBV7-2 and TRBJ2-5; perhaps TRBD1 as D (5 bases). Between the trimmed V and J ends, which lost 1 base and 4 bases, there was a span of 13 bases. The CDR3 is 15 amino acids. CDR1 is SGHTA, CDR2 FQGNSA, per germline. CDR3 coding DNA: TGTGCCAGCAGCTTAGTAGGGGAACGGGTAGAGACCCAGTACTTC. Translating gives CASSLVGERVETQYF.

This clone has just a few counts. The rearrangement joins TRBV7-2 to TRBJ2-3, with 7 positions matching TRBD2. Losses at the gene ends were 5 bases for V and 4 bases for J; bases not matched to a gene: 12. Germline CDR1 SGHTA, CDR2 FQGNSA. This CDR3 contains 16 residues. For the CDR3, the DNA is TGTGCCAGCAGCCCACTTTGGGCGGGGGAGTCAGATACGCAGTATTTT. Its translation: CASSPLWAGESDTQYF.

This clone has just a few counts. The V and J genes are TRBV4-1 and TRBJ1-4, with a tentative D call TRBD1 (6 bases). The CDR3 loop spans 22 amino acids. In germline, CDR1 is MGHRA, CDR2 YSYEKL. Trimming removed 1 base at V and 0 bases at J, with 27 bases between. CDR3 protein: CASSQVLPGHGALHATNEKLFF. DNA for the CDR3: TGCGCCAGCAGCCAAGTACTTCCGGGACACGGGGCCTTGCATGCAACTAATGAAAAACTGTTTTTT.

In this sample, this clone turned up a few times. This CDR3 reads CASSRPGFGNQPQHF. CDR3 nucleotides: TGTGCCAGTAGTAGACCCGGGTTTGGTAATCAGCCCCAGCATTTT. The chain has TRBV19 and TRBJ1-5; D remains ambiguous. The CDR3 sequence is 15 residues long. From germline, CDR1 is LNHDA and CDR2 SQIVND (reference sequence). V was cut by 4 bases and J by 4 bases, with 14 bases left in between.

The gene calls are TRBV15 and TRBJ2-1, with 12 bases fitting TRBD2. With 3 bases clipped from V and 7 bases from J, the junction kept 10 bases outside the gene matches. Germline loops: CDR1 LNHNV, CDR2 YYDKDF (reference sequence). This CDR3 contains 17 residues. The CDR3 DNA follows: TGTGCCACCAGCAGGGGGTGGGGACTAGCGGGTGGGAATGAGCAGTTCTTC. It is translated as CATSRGWGLAGGNEQFF.

V gene TRBV10-3 combines with J gene TRBJ2-7; 10 nucleotides agree with TRBD1. The CDR3 runs 14 residues. Trimming cost V 3 bases and J 3 bases; bases outside gene matches: 2. From germline, CDR1 is ENHRY and CDR2 SYGVKD. The CDR3 DNA sequence: TGTGCCATCAGTGAAGGGACAGGGGTCTACGAGCAGTACTTC. Its protein is CAISEGTGVYEQYF.

This clone was counted only a few times. The rearrangement uses TRBV27 and TRBJ1-1; unclear D gene. Trimming removed 6 bases from V and 3 bases from J, with 14 bases in between. CDR3 length: 14 amino acids. Germline values: CDR1 MNHEY, CDR2 SMNVEV (reference sequence). DNA of the CDR3: TGTGCCAGCAGAGTGACGGGGTTGGACACTGAAGCTTTCTTT. This encodes CASRVTGLDTEAFF.

The chain recombines TRBV6-5 with TRBJ2-7; 8 bases are shared with TRBD2. Germline V gives CDR1 MNHEY, CDR2 SVGAGI. The length of the CDR3 is 16 residues. The J segment lost 3 bases and the V segment lost 0 bases, leaving 7 bases of the junction unmatched. This CDR3 is CASSYSLPLADYEQYF. CDR3 nucleotide sequence: TGTGCCAGCAGTTACTCTCTGCCACTAGCGGACTACGAGCAGTACTTC.

The chain couples TRBV5-1 to TRBJ2-3, with D perhaps TRBD2 (5 bases). This CDR3 contains 13 residues. Looked up from germline, CDR1 is SGHRS and CDR2 is YFSETQ. The germline V and J ends were trimmed by 6 bases and 2 bases, with 10 bases remaining between them. CDR3 in amino acids: CASKDGLTDTQYF. CDR3 DNA: TGCGCCAGCAAGGACGGACTCACAGATACGCAGTATTTT.

This clone has only a few counts. The chain couples TRBV5-5 to TRBJ2-5; 9 nucleotides match TRBD2. From germline, CDR1 is SGHKS and CDR2 YYEKEE (reference sequence). This CDR3 is 14 amino acids long. V lost 2 bases to trimming and J lost 1 base; unmatched junction nucleotides: 0. The CDR3: CASSFSGSQETQYF. The CDR3 nucleotides are TGTGCCAGCAGCTTTAGCGGGAGCCAAGAGACCCAGTACTTC. The variable domain in full, completed from reference TRBV5-5 and TRBJ2-5, reads DAGVTQSPTHLIKTRGQQVTLRCSPISGHKSVSWYQQVLGQGPQFIFQYYEKEERGRGNFPDRFSARQFPNYSSELNVNALLLGDSALYLCASSFSGSQETQYFGPGTRLLVL.

This chain connects TRBV7-2 to TRBJ2-7; 7 bases are a match to TRBD1. This CDR3 is 14 amino acids long. Looked up from germline, CDR1 is SGHTA and CDR2 is FQGNSA. The CDR3 loop is CASRQGPSTYEQYF. CDR3 bases: TGTGCTAGCCGACAGGGACCTTCCACCTACGAGCAGTACTTC.

The chain links TRBV29-1 to TRBJ1-4; no firm D call. V was trimmed by 1 base and J by 8 bases, leaving 5 bases between them. Germline values: CDR1 SQVTM, CDR2 ANQGSEA. The CDR3 extends over 11 amino acids. The CDR3 region has the DNA TGCAGCGTTGAAGTCACAGAAAAACTGTTTTTT. Its protein is CSVEVTEKLFF. The full variable domain, completed using reference TRBV29-1 and TRBJ1-4, is SAVISQKPSRDICQRGTSLTIQCQVDSQVTMMFWYRQQPGQSLTLIATANQGSEATYESGFVIDKFPISRPNLTFSTLTVSNMSPEDSSIYLCSVEVTEKLFFGSGTQLSVL.

This clone was detected only a few times. The chain links TRBV19 to TRBJ2-1; D is perhaps TRBD2 (5 bases). Trimming removed 5 bases from V and 1 base from J, with 27 bases in between. The germline V gene has CDR1 LNHDA and CDR2 SQIVND (reference sequence). The CDR3 runs to 20 residues. CDR3 nucleotides: TGTGCCAGTAGTCCGTGGGGAGAAAAAGAATTTTTGCCATCCTACAATGAGCAGTTCTTC. Translated, it gives CASSPWGEKEFLPSYNEQFF.

The CDR3 nucleotides read TGTGCCAGCAGCGTAGCGGGACACCGCACAGATACGCAGTATTTT. Residues: CASSVAGHRTDTQYF. The rearrangement links TRBV9 to TRBJ2-3, with a tentative D call TRBD1 (6 bases). The V end lost 0 bases, the J end lost 1 base, and 9 bases lay between the germline ends. This CDR3 has 15 amino acids. Germline V gene data show CDR1 as SGDLS and CDR2 as YYNGEE.